The text below deals with one T cell receptor beta chain. The sample comes from a study of blood T cell repertoires in COVID-19. Study information: In each case, the material was cDNA or gDNA derived from T cells, B-cell-depleted T cells, or PBMCs.

Trimming took off 1 base at V and 0 bases at J, with 6 bases between the two ends. Germline assignment: CDR1 SNHLY and CDR2 FYNNEI. The CDR3 length is 14 residues. Sequenced by immunoSEQ multiplex PCR; TCRdb stores in-frame clones only, minus some. The profile covers about 310,000 clones, with 90% appearing a single time and around 4.5% taken by the ten largest. Sequences were obtained from PBMCs or T cells enriched from blood (not recorded which). The chain employs TRBV2 and TRBJ1-2; D is perhaps TRBD1 (6 bases). The clonotype originates from a woman aged 18-35 years with acute COVID-19. The CDR3 nucleotides read TGTGCCAGCAGTGAAGAGGGGGCTAACTATGGCTACACCTTC. The encoded protein is CASSEEGANYGYTF.